These 29 T cell receptor beta chains were all obtained from the same sample, sequenced in a study of T cells in Graves' hyperthyroidism and ophthalmopathy. What was amplified from RNA transcripts were TCR beta CDR3 regions. An initial round of RT-PCR targeting the TCR CDR3 relied on the HTBI primer set. TCRdb reprocessed the multiplex PCR reads with MiXCR, giving one entry per CDR3 protein. This table has fewer than 350,000 distinct CDR3 sequences, 15% to 20% appearing once. The sample comprised blood. The receptor source for this set is a middle-aged woman with Graves' ophthalmopathy.

This clonotype was recorded many times. The gene calls are TRBV29-1 and TRBJ1-2; D is undetermined. This CDR3 region has 11 residues. Deletions cut 4 bases from V and 3 bases from J, with 6 bases between. Per the germline V gene, CDR1 is SQVTM and CDR2 is ANQGSEA. The CDR3 region has the DNA TGCAGCGTTGTGGCAGACTATGGCTACACCTTC. It specifies CSVVADYGYTF.

The CDR3 is CAWRRSDYEQYF. CDR3 nucleotides: TGTGCCTGGAGGAGGTCCGACTACGAGCAGTACTTC. The gene calls are TRBV30 and TRBJ2-7; D call uncertain. Trimming removed 3 bases at V and 3 bases at J, with 9 bases between. CDR1 GTSNPN and CDR2 SVGIG come from the germline V gene (reference sequence). The CDR3 is 12 residues long.

The chain carries TRBV6-5 and TRBJ2-7; D might be TRBD1 or TRBD2, each matching 5 bases. Trimming removed 5 bases from V and 3 bases from J, with 17 bases in between. Per the germline V gene, CDR1 is MNHEY and CDR2 is SVGAGI. This CDR3 has 15 residues. Here the CDR3 DNA reads TGTGCCAGCAGTATCGACAGCCGGGGCGTCTACGAGCAGTACTTC. This sequence encodes CASSIDSRGVYEQYF.

This clonotype was seen many times. The rearrangement links TRBV28 to TRBJ1-1; 9 bases are shared with TRBD1. Germline V CDR1 and CDR2: MDHEN, SYDVKM. The CDR3 loop spans 13 amino acids. V was clipped by 6 bases and J by 11 bases; unmatched bases: 10. CDR3 residues: CASSLGQGRRAFF. The CDR3 DNA reads TGTGCCAGCAGCCTAGGACAGGGGAGACGGGCTTTCTTT.

This clonotype was recorded at least ten times. The genes are TRBV6-2 or TRBV6-3 and TRBJ2-6; D possibly corresponds to TRBD2 (6 bases). V was cut by 5 bases and J by 0 bases, with 17 bases left in between. From germline, CDR1 is MNHEY and CDR2 SVGEGT. The CDR3 has 18 residues. CDR3 DNA sequence: TGTGCCAGCAGTCTGGAGGGTCGGAAAGACTCTGGGGCCAACGTCCTGACTTTC. The encoded protein is CASSLEGRKDSGANVLTF.

The gene calls are TRBV12-3 or TRBV12-4 and TRBJ2-7; TRBD1 is a possible D gene (5 bases). This CDR3 has 14 residues. V shed 8 bases and J shed 2 bases, with 16 bases lying between them. The CDR3 here is CASGWGRRTYEQYF. The CDR3 DNA reads as TGTGCCAGCGGTTGGGGCAGGAGAACCTACGAGCAGTACTTC.

This clonotype was seen many times. The chain joins TRBV28 to TRBJ1-2; 9 bases map to TRBD1. The V segment lost 5 bases and the J segment 8 bases; nucleotides outside the gene matches: 9. CDR3 size: 14 residues. The V gene's germline CDR1 is MDHEN and CDR2 SYDVKM. The CDR3 reads CASSPGDRVLGYTF. CDR3 bases: TGTGCCAGCAGTCCCGGGGACAGGGTCTTAGGCTACACCTTC.

This clonotype was recorded at least ten times. The J gene is TRBJ2-5, the V gene TRBV4-2; 8 bases are a match to TRBD2. The CDR3 has 18 residues. J gave up 2 bases and V 4 bases, and 15 bases lay outside the gene matches. Germline CDR1 is LGHNA and CDR2 is YNFKEQ. CDR3 nucleotides: TGTGCCAGCAGCCCCACACCCCGGGGTGCGGGAGGTCAAGAGACCCAGTACTTC. This sequence encodes CASSPTPRGAGGQETQYF.

This clonotype was picked up many times. V and J are TRBV28 and TRBJ1-5; D might be TRBD1 (5 bases). Trimming pared 6 bases from V and 7 bases from J, leaving 10 bases between. The CDR3 is made up of 12 amino acids. The germline CDR1 and CDR2 sequences are MDHEN and SYDVKM. CDR3: CASSQGRQPQHF. Here the CDR3 DNA reads TGTGCCAGCAGCCAGGGACGGCAGCCCCAGCATTTT.

In this sample, this clonotype turned up many times. The J gene is TRBJ1-3, the V gene TRBV27; D unclear. Between the trimmed V and J ends, which lost 2 bases and 4 bases, there was a span of 9 bases. The length of the CDR3 is 14 residues. The germline V gene encodes CDR1 MNHEY and CDR2 SMNVEV (reference sequence). The CDR3, as DNA: TGTGCCAGCAGTTTAGCAGGCTACGGAAACACCATATATTTT. It translates to CASSLAGYGNTIYF.

V usage is TRBV20-1 and J usage is TRBJ1-5, with TRBD1 matching over 7 bases. The CDR3 has 16 residues. Germline values: CDR1 DFQATT, CDR2 SNEGSKA (reference sequence). Trimming took 1 base from V and 5 from J; bases not matched to a gene: 11. In DNA, the CDR3 is TGCAGTGCTAGAGGGGGGACAGTCCTAGTCGATCAGCCCCAGCATTTT. This sequence encodes CSARGGTVLVDQPQHF.

The sample holds many counts of this clonotype. This chain links TRBV28 with TRBJ2-7; D possibly corresponds to TRBD2 (6 bases). CDR3 length: 15 residues. Between the trimmed V and J ends, which lost 6 bases and 1 base, there was a span of 16 bases. Germline CDR1 reads MDHEN; CDR2 reads SYDVKM. CDR3 coding DNA: TGTGCCAGCAGAGAGGTGGCGGAGGGGTCCTACGAGCAGTACTTC. It yields the protein CASREVAEGSYEQYF.

As to this clonotype: A much larger clone lies a single base off, so this may be a read error. The chain carries TRBV2 and TRBJ1-1; no reliable D call. CDR3 length: 9 residues. The germline CDR1 and CDR2 sequences are SNHLY and FYNNEI. Here the CDR3 reads CVSGKYPFF. CDR3 bases: TGTGTCAGCGGGAAGTATCCTTTCTTT.

At least ten counts were recorded for this clonotype. The chain employs TRBV27 and TRBJ2-5; no reliable D call. V lost 9 bases and J lost 2, with 1 base in between. Germline CDR1 reads MNHEY; CDR2 reads SMNVEV (reference sequence). This CDR3 comprises 9 residues. CDR3 amino acids: CASQETQYF. The CDR3 DNA follows: TGTGCCAGTCAAGAGACCCAGTACTTC.

This clonotype was recorded at least ten times. The chain couples TRBV20-1 to TRBJ2-5; 10 bases fit TRBD2. CDR1 is DFQATT, CDR2 SNEGSKA, per germline (reference sequence). The CDR3 contains 15 residues. J lost 2 bases, V lost 4 bases, and 7 bases had no gene match. The CDR3 here is CSAKETSGFQETQYF. The CDR3 coding sequence is TGCAGTGCTAAGGAGACTAGCGGGTTTCAAGAGACCCAGTACTTC.

This clonotype was detected ten times or more. The rearrangement uses TRBV7-8 and TRBJ2-5, with D unresolved. From germline, CDR1 is SGHVS and CDR2 FQNEAQ. CDR3 length: 15 amino acids. With 5 bases removed from V and 1 base from J, the gap between germline ends came to 14 bases. CDR3 protein: CASSLSTGLQETQYF. The CDR3 coding sequence is TGTGCCAGCAGCCTATCTACCGGCCTCCAAGAGACCCAGTACTTC.

This clonotype was seen repeatedly, ten times or more. The chain has TRBV6-1 and TRBJ1-5, with D possibly being TRBD1 (5 bases). V was trimmed by 4 bases and J by 3 bases, leaving 16 bases between them. Per germline, CDR1 MNHNS and CDR2 SASEGT. The CDR3 runs 16 residues. CDR3 residues: CASSVRVRATNQPQHF. CDR3 nucleotides: TGTGCCAGCAGTGTCAGGGTTCGCGCAACCAATCAGCCCCAGCATTTT.

V is TRBV28 and J is TRBJ2-5; possibly TRBD2 for D (5 bases). Trimming took 4 bases from V and 5 from J, leaving 20 bases between them. This CDR3 is 16 amino acids long. Germline V gene sequence: CDR1 MDHEN, CDR2 SYDVKM. CDR3 sequence reads: CASSSVGNGIEETQYF. The CDR3 bases are TGTGCCAGCAGTTCGGTAGGGAACGGGATAGAGGAGACCCAGTACTTC.

The rearrangement joins TRBV2 to TRBJ2-1, with TRBD2 as a possible D gene (6 bases). With 8 bases removed from V and 4 bases from J, the gap between germline ends came to 15 bases. The length of the CDR3 is 14 residues. Germline CDR1 is SNHLY and CDR2 is FYNNEI. The CDR3 sequence is CASEVGSGYNEQFF. CDR3 DNA: TGTGCCAGCGAGGTCGGGAGTGGGTACAATGAGCAGTTCTTC.

This clonotype occurred many times. J is TRBJ2-2 and V is TRBV11-2; 7 nucleotides match TRBD2. In germline, CDR1 is SGHAT, CDR2 FQNNGV. The V and J ends lost 2 bases and 6 bases, in that order; junction bases with no gene match: 6. This CDR3 spans 15 amino acids. CDR3 DNA sequence: TGTGCCAGCAGCTTACCGGGACTACTCGCCGGGGAGCTGTTTTTT. Translated, it gives CASSLPGLLAGELFF.

The gene calls are TRBV15 and TRBJ1-6, with D possibly TRBD1 on 5 matching bases. Looked up from germline, CDR1 is LNHNV and CDR2 is YYDKDF (reference sequence). V gave up 0 bases and J gave up 9 bases, with 12 bases separating them. The CDR3 totals 15 residues. The CDR3 DNA is TGTGCCACCAGCAGAGAGGGGCGGGGTGTTTCACCCCTCCACTTT. Protein product: CATSREGRGVSPLHF.

This clonotype has ten or more counts. V is TRBV29-1 and J is TRBJ2-5; D is possibly TRBD1 (5 bases). This CDR3 spans 12 amino acids. Trimming shortened V by 5 bases and J by 1 base, and 8 bases separated the two germline ends. CDR1 is SQVTM and CDR2 is ANQGSEA in the germline V gene. The CDR3 DNA reads TGCAGCGTTCGAAGGGGCCAAGAGACCCAGTACTTC. Encoded protein: CSVRRGQETQYF.

This clonotype has a count of ten or more. The V and J genes are TRBV7-2 and TRBJ2-7, with 7 bases identical to TRBD2. V shed 5 bases and J 2 bases; nucleotides not matched to a gene: 12. Germline V CDR1 and CDR2: SGHTA, FQGNSA. The CDR3 covers 16 residues. The CDR3 DNA sequence: TGTGCCAGCAGCCCCCGAATAAGCGGGAATACCTACGAGCAGTACTTC. Translated, it gives CASSPRISGNTYEQYF.

This clonotype occurred a few times. The V and J genes are TRBV18 and TRBJ2-2; 7 positions agree with TRBD2. The CDR3 runs to 14 residues. Looked up from germline, CDR1 is KGHSH and CDR2 is LQKENI. Trimming removed 10 bases from V and 2 bases from J; junction bases left unmatched: 7. CDR3 nucleotides: TGTGCCACCGCGGGACTACCTAACACCGGGGAGCTGTTTTTT. This codes for CATAGLPNTGELFF.

The chain carries TRBV5-1 and TRBJ1-1; D uncertain. Germline CDR1 is SGHRS and CDR2 is YFSETQ. The CDR3 consists of 13 residues. Trimming stripped 7 bases from V and 1 base from J, with 11 bases between. CDR3 sequence (DNA): TGCGCCAGCCGCCTGGACGGGAACACTGAAGCTTTCTTT. Encoded protein: CASRLDGNTEAFF. The variable domain in full, with the rest retrieved from reference TRBV5-1 and TRBJ1-1, is KAGVTQTPRYLIKTRGQQVTLSCSPISGHRSVSWYQQTPGQGLQFLFEYFSETQRNKGNFPGRFSGRQFSNSRSEMNVSTLELGDSALYLCASRLDGNTEAFFGQGTRLTVV.

This clonotype was found many times. This sequence joins TRBV7-2 and TRBJ1-3; D might be TRBD1 (6 bases). The V gene lost 5 bases and the J gene lost 0 bases, with 11 bases spanning the gap. Per the germline V gene, CDR1 is SGHTA and CDR2 is FQGNSA. The CDR3 totals 15 residues. The CDR3 here is CASSTDSGSGNTIYF. CDR3 in DNA: TGTGCCAGCAGCACGGACAGCGGCTCTGGAAACACCATATATTTT.

This clonotype was observed at least ten times. The V call is TRBV6-1, the J call TRBJ1-1; no clear D. CDR1 and CDR2 from the germline V gene are MNHNS and SASEGT. The CDR3 consists of 13 residues. V dropped 7 bases and J dropped 4 bases, with 13 bases sitting between them. The chain's CDR3 is CASKYTGGTEAFF. The CDR3, as DNA: TGTGCCAGCAAATATACGGGCGGCACTGAAGCTTTCTTT.

This clonotype was detected ten times or more. J is TRBJ2-5 and V is TRBV4-2; D remains unclear. V was clipped by 3 bases and J by 4 bases, with 12 bases between them. The CDR3 covers 14 residues. Germline V gene sequence: CDR1 LGHNA, CDR2 YNFKEQ. The DNA of the CDR3 is TGTGCCAGCAGCCACGTCGGCGGCTCAGAGACCCAGTACTTC. Amino acid sequence: CASSHVGGSETQYF.

This clonotype was counted many times. A much larger clonotype is one base distant, so this may be a read error. The V gene is TRBV28, the J gene TRBJ2-7, with 8 bases matching TRBD1. CDR1 is MDHEN and CDR2 is SYDVKM in the germline V gene. The CDR3 is made up of 17 amino acids. The V segment lost 5 bases and the J segment 1 base; nucleotides outside the gene matches: 13. The CDR3 DNA is TGTGCCAGCAGTCCCTTATTCTCAGGGGGCATGTCCTACGAGCAGTACTTC. This encodes CASSPLFSGGMSYEQYF. The full variable domain, in which reference TRBV28 and TRBJ2-7 provide the parts outside the CDR3, is DVKVTQSSRYLVKRTGEKVFLECVQDMDHENMFWYRQDPGLGLRLIYFSYDVKMKEKGDIPEGYSVSREKKERFSLILESASTNQTSMYLCASSPLFSGGMSYEQYFGPGTRLTVT.